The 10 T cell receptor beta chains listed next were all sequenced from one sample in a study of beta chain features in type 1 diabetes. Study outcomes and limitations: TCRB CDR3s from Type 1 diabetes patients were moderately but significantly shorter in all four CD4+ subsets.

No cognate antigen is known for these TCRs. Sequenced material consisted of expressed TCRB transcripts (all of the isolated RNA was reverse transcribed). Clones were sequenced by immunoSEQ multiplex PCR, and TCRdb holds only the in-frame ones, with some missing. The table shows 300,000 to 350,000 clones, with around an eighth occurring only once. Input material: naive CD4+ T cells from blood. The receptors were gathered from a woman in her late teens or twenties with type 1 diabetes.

Here the CDR3 reads CASRLTGVGYTF. The CDR3 DNA sequence: TGTGCCAGCAGGTTGACAGGGGTCGGCTACACCTTC. The chain carries TRBV28 and TRBJ1-2; TRBD1 matches at 8 bases. The CDR3 extends over 12 amino acids. V lost 6 bases to trimming and J lost 8 bases; unmatched junction nucleotides: 5. CDR1 and CDR2 (germline): MDHEN, SYDVKM.

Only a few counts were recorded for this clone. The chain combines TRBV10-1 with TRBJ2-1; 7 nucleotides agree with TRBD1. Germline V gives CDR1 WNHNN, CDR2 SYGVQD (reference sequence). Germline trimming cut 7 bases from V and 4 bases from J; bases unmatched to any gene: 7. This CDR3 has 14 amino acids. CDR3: CASNPGQNYNEQFF. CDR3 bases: TGCGCCAGCAATCCGGGACAGAATTACAATGAGCAGTTCTTC.

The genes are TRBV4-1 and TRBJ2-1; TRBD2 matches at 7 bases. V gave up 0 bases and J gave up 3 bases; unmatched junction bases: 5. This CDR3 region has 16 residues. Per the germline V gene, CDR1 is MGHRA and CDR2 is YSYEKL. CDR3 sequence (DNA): TGCGCCAGCAGCCAAGAGGAGCTAGCGGTCTACAATGAGCAGTTCTTC. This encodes CASSQEELAVYNEQFF.

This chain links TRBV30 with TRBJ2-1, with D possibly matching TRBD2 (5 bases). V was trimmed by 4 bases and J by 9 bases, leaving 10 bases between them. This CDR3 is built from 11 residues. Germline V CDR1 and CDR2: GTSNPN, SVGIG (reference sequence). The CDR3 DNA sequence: TGTGCCTGGACCGTCAGCGGTGAGCAGTTCTTC. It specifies CAWTVSGEQFF.

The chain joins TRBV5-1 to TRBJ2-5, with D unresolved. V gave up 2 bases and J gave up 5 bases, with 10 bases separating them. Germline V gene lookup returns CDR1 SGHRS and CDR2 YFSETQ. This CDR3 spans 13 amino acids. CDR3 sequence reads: CASSFGNGETQYF. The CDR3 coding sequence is TGCGCCAGCAGCTTTGGAAACGGGGAGACCCAGTACTTC.

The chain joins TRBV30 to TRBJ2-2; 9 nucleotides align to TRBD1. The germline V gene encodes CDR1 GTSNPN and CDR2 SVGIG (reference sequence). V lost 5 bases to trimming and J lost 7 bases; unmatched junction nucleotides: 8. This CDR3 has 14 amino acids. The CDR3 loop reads CAWGRQGGNGELFF. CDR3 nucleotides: TGTGCCTGGGGGAGACAGGGGGGGAACGGGGAGCTGTTTTTT.

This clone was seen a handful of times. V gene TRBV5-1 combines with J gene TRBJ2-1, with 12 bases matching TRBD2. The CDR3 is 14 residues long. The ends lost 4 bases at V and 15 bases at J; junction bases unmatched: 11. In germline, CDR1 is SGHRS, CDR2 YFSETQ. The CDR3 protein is CASSLTSGSNSRFF. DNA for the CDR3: TGCGCCAGCAGCCTGACTAGCGGGAGCAATTCTCGGTTCTTC.

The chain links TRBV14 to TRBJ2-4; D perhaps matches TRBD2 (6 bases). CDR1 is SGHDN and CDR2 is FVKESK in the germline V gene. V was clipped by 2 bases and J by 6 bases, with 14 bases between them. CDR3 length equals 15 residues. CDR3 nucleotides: TGTGCCAGCAGCCAAAGGACCGGGACTCTAAACATTCAGTACTTC. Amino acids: CASSQRTGTLNIQYF.

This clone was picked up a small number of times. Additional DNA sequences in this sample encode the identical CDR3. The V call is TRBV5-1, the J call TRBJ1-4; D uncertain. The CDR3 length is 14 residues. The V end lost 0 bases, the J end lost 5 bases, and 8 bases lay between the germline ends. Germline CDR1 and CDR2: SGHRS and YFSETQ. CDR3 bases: TGCGCCAGCAGCTTGGGTCAGGCAAATGAAAAACTGTTTTTT. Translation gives CASSLGQANEKLFF. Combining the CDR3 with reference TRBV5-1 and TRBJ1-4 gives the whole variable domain KAGVTQTPRYLIKTRGQQVTLSCSPISGHRSVSWYQQTPGQGLQFLFEYFSETQRNKGNFPGRFSGRQFSNSRSEMNVSTLELGDSALYLCASSLGQANEKLFFGSGTQLSVL.

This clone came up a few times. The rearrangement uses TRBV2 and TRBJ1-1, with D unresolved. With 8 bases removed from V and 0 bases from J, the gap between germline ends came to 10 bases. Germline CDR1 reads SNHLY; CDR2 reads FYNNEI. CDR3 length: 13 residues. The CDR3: CASAGLMNTEAFF. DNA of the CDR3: TGTGCCAGCGCAGGACTGATGAACACTGAAGCTTTCTTT.